The T cell receptor beta chain under discussion was sequenced for a study of blood T cell repertoires in COVID-19. Study-level information: There were acute and convalescent COVID-19 samples, and they came from the United States, Italy and Spain. In each case, the material was cDNA or gDNA derived from T cells, B-cell-depleted T cells, or PBMCs.

Original processing notes: It was from reference gene primer amplification that nucleated cell counts were estimated. Assay used: immunoSEQ multiplex PCR; TCRdb lists only in-frame clones, some missing. D and trimming come from the DNA, and the V and J calls and clone size come from that table. The data show about 35,000 clones, approximately 87% seen once. This clone came up once. The source is a human donor in a cohort sampled during active COVID-19. Sequencing used peripheral blood.

Here the CDR3 DNA reads TGTGCCAGCAGCCCGAGTACCTACGTCGACGAGCAGTACTTC. It translates to CASSPSTYVDEQYF. This rearrangement joins TRBV6-5 to TRBJ2-7; no definite D call. The germline V gene encodes CDR1 MNHEY and CDR2 SVGAGI. The CDR3 consists of 14 residues. The germline V and J ends were trimmed by 6 bases and 5 bases, with 17 bases remaining between them.